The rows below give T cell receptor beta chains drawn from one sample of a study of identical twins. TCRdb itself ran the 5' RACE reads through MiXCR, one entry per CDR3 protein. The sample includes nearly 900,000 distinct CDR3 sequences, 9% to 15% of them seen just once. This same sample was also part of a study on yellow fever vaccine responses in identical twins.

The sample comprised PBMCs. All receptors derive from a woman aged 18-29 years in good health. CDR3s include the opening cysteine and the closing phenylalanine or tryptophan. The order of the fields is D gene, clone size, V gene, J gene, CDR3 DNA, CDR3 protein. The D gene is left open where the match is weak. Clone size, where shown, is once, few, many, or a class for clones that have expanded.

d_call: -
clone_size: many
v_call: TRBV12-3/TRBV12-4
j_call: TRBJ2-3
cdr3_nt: TGTGCCAGCACCGGGACGCAGGGCACAGATACGCAGTATTTT
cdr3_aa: CASTGTQGTDTQYF

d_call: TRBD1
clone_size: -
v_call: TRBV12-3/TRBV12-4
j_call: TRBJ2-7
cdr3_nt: TGTGCCAGCTCCGGACAGGGGCCCAACGAGCAGTACTTC
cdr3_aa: CASSGQGPNEQYF

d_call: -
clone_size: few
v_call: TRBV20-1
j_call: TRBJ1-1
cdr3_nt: TGCAGTGCACTTTCAACTACTGAAGCTTTCTTT
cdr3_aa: CSALSTTEAFF

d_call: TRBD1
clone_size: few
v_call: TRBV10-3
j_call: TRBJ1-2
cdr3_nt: TGTGCCATCAGGGAGACAGGGAACCTCAGCACCACAAACTATGGCTACACCTTC
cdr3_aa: CAIRETGNLSTTNYGYTF

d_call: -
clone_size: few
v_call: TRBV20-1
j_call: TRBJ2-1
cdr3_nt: TGCAGTGCTAGAGATATGGCGGGCCCAAATGAGCAGTTCTTC
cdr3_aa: CSARDMAGPNEQFF

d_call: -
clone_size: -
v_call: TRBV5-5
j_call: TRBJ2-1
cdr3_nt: TGTGCCAGCAGCTTCGACACAAGCTCCTACAATGAGCAGTTCTTC
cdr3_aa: CASSFDTSSYNEQFF

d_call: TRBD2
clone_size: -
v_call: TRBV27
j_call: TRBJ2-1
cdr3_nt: TGTGCCAGCAGACCCCCTAGCGGGGAGCCCCTTGAGCAGTTCTTC
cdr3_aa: CASRPPSGEPLEQFF

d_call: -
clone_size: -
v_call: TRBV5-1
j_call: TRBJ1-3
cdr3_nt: TGCGCCAGCAGCTTAGGGGACGTCAACTCTGGAAACACCATATATTTT
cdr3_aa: CASSLGDVNSGNTIYF

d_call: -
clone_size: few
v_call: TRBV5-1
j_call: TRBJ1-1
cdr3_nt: TGCGCCAGCAGCCCCGATCAAGGTGAGCCTTTCTTT
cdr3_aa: CASSPDQGEPFF

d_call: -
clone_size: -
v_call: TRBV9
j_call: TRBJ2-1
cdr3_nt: TGTGCCAGCAGCGTAGTGCCCATCGGGAGAAGGGATGAGCAGTTCTTC
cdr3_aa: CASSVVPIGRRDEQFF

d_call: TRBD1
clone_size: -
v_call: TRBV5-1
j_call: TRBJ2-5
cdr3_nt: TGCGCCAGCATAGGGACAGACCAAGAGACCCAGTACTTC
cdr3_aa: CASIGTDQETQYF

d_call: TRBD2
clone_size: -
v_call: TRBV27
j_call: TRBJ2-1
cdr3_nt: TGTGCCAGCAGTTCGCTGACAAGGAACCTAGCGGGGTCCTACAATGAGCAGTTCTTC
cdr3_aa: CASSSLTRNLAGSYNEQFF

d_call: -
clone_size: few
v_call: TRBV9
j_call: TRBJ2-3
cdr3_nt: TGTGCCAGCAGCGCCCAAGGGATGGGGACAGATACGCAGTATTTT
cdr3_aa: CASSAQGMGTDTQYF

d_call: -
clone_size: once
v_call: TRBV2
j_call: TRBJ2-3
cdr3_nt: TGTGCCAGCAGCGGGAGCGGCGGTTCCTGGCCAGATACGCAGTATTTT
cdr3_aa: CASSGSGGSWPDTQYF

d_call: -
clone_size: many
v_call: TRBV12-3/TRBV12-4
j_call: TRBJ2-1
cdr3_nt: TGTGCCAGCAGTTGGTCGCGGGGCGGAATTTTTATTAATGAGCAGTTCTTC
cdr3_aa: CASSWSRGGIFINEQFF

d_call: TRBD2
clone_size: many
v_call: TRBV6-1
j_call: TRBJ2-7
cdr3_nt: TGTGCCAGCAGCCCTCTAGCGGGAGCCTCCTACGAGCAGTACTTC
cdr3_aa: CASSPLAGASYEQYF

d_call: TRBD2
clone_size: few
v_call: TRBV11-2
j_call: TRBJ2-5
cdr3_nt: TGTGCCAGCAGCTTATCGGTGGTAGCGGGGAGGGTAGAGACCCAGTACTTC
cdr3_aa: CASSLSVVAGRVETQYF

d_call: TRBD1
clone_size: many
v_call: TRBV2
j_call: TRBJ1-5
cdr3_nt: TGTGCCAGCAGTGAAATGGGTCAGGGGGCGAGACGTCAGCCCCAGCATTTT
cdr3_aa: CASSEMGQGARRQPQHF

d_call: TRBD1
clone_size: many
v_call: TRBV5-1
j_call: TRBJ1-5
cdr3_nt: TGCGCCAGCAGCTCGCGGACAGGGCCCTATAGCAATCAGCCCCAGCATTTT
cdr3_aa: CASSSRTGPYSNQPQHF

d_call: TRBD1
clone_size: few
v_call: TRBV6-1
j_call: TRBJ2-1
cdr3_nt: TGTGCCAGCAGTGAAAGGGACAGAGTCTACAATGAGCAGTTCTTC
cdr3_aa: CASSERDRVYNEQFF

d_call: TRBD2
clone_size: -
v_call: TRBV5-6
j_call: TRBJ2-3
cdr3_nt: TGTGCCAGCAGCTTGGGGAGCGGGAGTGGTGATACGCAGTATTTT
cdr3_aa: CASSLGSGSGDTQYF

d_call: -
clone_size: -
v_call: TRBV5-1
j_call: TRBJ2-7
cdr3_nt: TGCGCCAGCAGCTTGATTTCTGACAGCGCCTCCTACGAGCAGTACTTC
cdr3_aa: CASSLISDSASYEQYF

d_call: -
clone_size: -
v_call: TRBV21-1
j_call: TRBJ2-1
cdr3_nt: TGTGCCAGCAGCAAAGAAAGGGGGTGGGGACAGGGGCACCACTCCCCTGGACGAAGCGAGCAGTTCTTC
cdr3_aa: CASSKERGWGQGHHSPGRSEQFF

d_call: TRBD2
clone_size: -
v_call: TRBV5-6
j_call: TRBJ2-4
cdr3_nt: TGTGCCAGCAGCTTCCTAGCGGGAGCCAAAAACATTCAGTACTTC
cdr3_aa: CASSFLAGAKNIQYF

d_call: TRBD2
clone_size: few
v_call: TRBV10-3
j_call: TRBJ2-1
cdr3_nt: TGTGCCATCAGTGAGGTACTAGCGAGGGACAATGAGCAGTTCTTC
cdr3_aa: CAISEVLARDNEQFF

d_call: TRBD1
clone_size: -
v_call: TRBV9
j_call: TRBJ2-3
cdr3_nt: TGTGCCAGCAGCGTATCAGGGGGCCCGGCCAGCACAGATACGCAGTATTTT
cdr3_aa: CASSVSGGPASTDTQYF

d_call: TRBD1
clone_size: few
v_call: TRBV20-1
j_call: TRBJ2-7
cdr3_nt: TGCAGTGCGAAAGGGACCACCGGGACAGGGTCCGAGCAGTACTTC
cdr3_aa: CSAKGTTGTGSEQYF

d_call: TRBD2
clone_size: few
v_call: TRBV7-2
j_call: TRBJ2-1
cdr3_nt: TGTGCCAGCAGCTTAGCGTCGGGACTAGGCTATGAGCAGTTCTTC
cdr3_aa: CASSLASGLGYEQFF

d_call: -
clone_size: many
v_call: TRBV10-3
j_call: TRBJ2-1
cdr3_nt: TGTGCCATCAGGGACATGGCCGGGAATGAGCAGTTCTTC
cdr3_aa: CAIRDMAGNEQFF

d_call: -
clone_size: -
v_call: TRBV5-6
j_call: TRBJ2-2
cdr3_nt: TGTGCCAGTCACAGACCAACGAACACCGGGGAGCTGTTTTTT
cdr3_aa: CASHRPTNTGELFF

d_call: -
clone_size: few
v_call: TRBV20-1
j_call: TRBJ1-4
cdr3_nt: TGCAGTGCTAGGACAACAACGAGTGAAAAACTGTTTTTT
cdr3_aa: CSARTTTSEKLFF

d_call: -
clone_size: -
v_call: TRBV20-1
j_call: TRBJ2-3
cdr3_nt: TGCAGTGCTAGAGATGGGGGGCTAGGCACAGATACGCAGTATTTT
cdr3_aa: CSARDGGLGTDTQYF

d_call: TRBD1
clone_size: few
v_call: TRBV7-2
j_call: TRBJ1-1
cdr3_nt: TGTGCCAGCAGCTTAGCGACAGGGCTGGGCACTGAAGCTTTCTTT
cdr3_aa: CASSLATGLGTEAFF

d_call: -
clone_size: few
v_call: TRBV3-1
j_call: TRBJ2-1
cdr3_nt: TGTGCCAGCAGCCAAGATCACGGTAGCATGTATGAGCAGTTCTTC
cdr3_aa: CASSQDHGSMYEQFF

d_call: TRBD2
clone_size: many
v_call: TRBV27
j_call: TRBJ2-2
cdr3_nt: TGTGCCAGTGGTAGCGGGAGGCGAGGCGGGGAGCTGTTTTTT
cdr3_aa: CASGSGRRGGELFF

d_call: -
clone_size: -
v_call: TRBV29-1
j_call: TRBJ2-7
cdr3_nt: TGCAGCGTTGAATTCTCCTACGAGCAGTACTTC
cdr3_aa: CSVEFSYEQYF

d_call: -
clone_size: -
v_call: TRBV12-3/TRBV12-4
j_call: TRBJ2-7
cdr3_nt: TGTGCCAGCAGTGGTCCGGGACCTTCCTACGAGCAGTACTTC
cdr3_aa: CASSGPGPSYEQYF

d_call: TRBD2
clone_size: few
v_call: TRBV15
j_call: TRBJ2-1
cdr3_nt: TGTGCCACCAGCAGAGGCGGGACTAGCGGCTACAATGAGCAGTTCTTC
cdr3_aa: CATSRGGTSGYNEQFF

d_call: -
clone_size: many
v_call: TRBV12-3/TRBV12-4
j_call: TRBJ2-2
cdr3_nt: TGTGCCAGCAGCAGCCTAAACACCGGGGAGCTGTTTTTT
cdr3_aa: CASSSLNTGELFF

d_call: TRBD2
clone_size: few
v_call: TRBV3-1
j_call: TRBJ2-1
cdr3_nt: TGTGCCAGCAGCCGCGGACTAGCGGGGATGATTGATGAGCAGTTCTTC
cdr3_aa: CASSRGLAGMIDEQFF

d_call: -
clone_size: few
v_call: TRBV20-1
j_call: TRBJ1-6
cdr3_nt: TGCAGTGCTAGTAAGGACACAAATAATTCACCCCTCCACTTT
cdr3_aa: CSASKDTNNSPLHF

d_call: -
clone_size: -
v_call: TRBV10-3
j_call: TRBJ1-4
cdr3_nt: TGTGCCATCAGTGAGTCGGGGGTTACTACAACTAATGAAAAACTGTTTTTT
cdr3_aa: CAISESGVTTTNEKLFF

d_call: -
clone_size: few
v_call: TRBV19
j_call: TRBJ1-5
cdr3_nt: TGTGCCAGTAGTACCATTGGGACAACTAGCAATCAGCCCCAGCATTTT
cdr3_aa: CASSTIGTTSNQPQHF

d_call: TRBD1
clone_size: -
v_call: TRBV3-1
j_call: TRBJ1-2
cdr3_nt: TGTGCCAGCAGCCACACGACAGGGAACTATGGCTACACCTTC
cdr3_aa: CASSHTTGNYGYTF

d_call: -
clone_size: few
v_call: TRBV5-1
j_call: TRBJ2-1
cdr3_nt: TGCGCCAGCAGCTTGGGGGCTAGCGTCAGCTCCTACAATGAGCAGTTCTTC
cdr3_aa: CASSLGASVSSYNEQFF

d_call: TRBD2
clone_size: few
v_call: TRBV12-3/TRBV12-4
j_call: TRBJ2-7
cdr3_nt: TGTGCCAGCAGCAAAGGACTAGCGGGAGTCGGGGAGCAGTACTTC
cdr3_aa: CASSKGLAGVGEQYF

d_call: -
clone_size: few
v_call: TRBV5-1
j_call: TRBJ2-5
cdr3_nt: TGCGCCAGATCCGAGACCCAGTACTTC
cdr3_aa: CARSETQYF

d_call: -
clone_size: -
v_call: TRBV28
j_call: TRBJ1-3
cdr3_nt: TGTGCCAGCAGGCTAGCAGGGCCTGGAAACACCATATATTTT
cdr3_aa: CASRLAGPGNTIYF